This T cell receptor beta chain derives from a study of T cell repertoires in cytomegalovirus infection. Points from the study as a whole: In two of eight donors, the top clonotype was HLA-C-restricted CMV-specific.

TCRdb ran MiXCR on the reads and lists one entry per CDR3 protein. The sample holds under 800,000 distinct CDR3 sequences, 24% seen once. With respect to this clonotype: Its antigen is not identified.

The CDR3 has 17 residues. Germline CDR1 is MGHRA and CDR2 is YSYEKL. Trimming cost V 2 bases and J 0 bases, with 14 bases left between them. The sequence was obtained from a human donor in good health (CMV status not recorded). Some clones in this sample may be carry-over from other donors' samples. Material: CD8+ T cells from PBMCs. The chain employs TRBV4-1 and TRBJ2-4; no definite D call. The CDR3: CASSQRKDPAAKNIQYF. CDR3 DNA: TGCGCCAGCAGCCAACGTAAGGATCCCGCAGCCAAAAACATTCAGTACTTC.